This entry lists 18 T cell receptor beta chains sequenced from one sample in a study of cytomegalovirus exposure and HLA in healthy donors. Clones were sequenced by immunoSEQ multiplex PCR, and TCRdb holds only the in-frame ones, with some missing. The repertoire holds 200,000 or so clones, with approximately 88% as singletons. The material sequenced was PBMCs. Receptor source: a man between 18 and 29 years old in good health and CMV-seropositive.

Comments on this clone: The junction differs from germline at one of its ends, possibly a read error. The chain combines TRBV29-1 with TRBJ2-3; 7 positions match TRBD2. Germline-derived CDR1 and CDR2 are SQVTM and ANQGSEA. This CDR3 is 10 amino acids long. CDR3 DNA: TGCAGCGTAGGCGGGGACTATTCCCTTTTC. Translated, it gives CSVGGDYSLF.

V is TRBV19 and J is TRBJ2-7, with 10 bases matching TRBD1. CDR1 LNHDA and CDR2 SQIVND come from the germline V gene (reference sequence). V was pared by 4 bases and J by 1 base, with 4 bases of the junction left unmatched. CDR3 length: 15 amino acids. Here the CDR3 DNA reads TGTGCCAGTAGTACCGGACAGGGGGATTCCTACGAGCAGTACTTC. Translating it yields CASSTGQGDSYEQYF.

This chain links TRBV6-6 with TRBJ2-7; the D gene is possibly TRBD1 (6 bases). V lost 6 bases and J lost 0, with 15 bases in between. Germline V gene data show CDR1 as MNHNY and CDR2 as SVGAGI (reference sequence). CDR3 length: 15 residues. Here the CDR3 reads CASRPNTGYSYEQYF. CDR3 sequence (DNA): TGTGCCAGCAGACCCAATACAGGGTACTCCTACGAGCAGTACTTC.

The chain couples TRBV7-8 to TRBJ2-5; 9 bases are shared with TRBD2. The trim removed 1 base at V and 5 bases at J, leaving 5 bases unmatched. The germline V gene has CDR1 SGHVS and CDR2 FQNEAQ. The CDR3 spans 15 residues. The CDR3 sequence is CASSLGVAGVETQYF. CDR3 DNA sequence: TGTGCCAGCAGCTTAGGCGTAGCGGGAGTTGAGACCCAGTACTTC.

The chain uses TRBV4-3 and TRBJ2-1; 10 nucleotides match TRBD2. The length of the CDR3 is 16 residues. V was pared by 1 base and J by 8 bases, with 8 bases of the junction left unmatched. Germline CDR1 is LGHNA and CDR2 is YSLEER. CDR3 region: CASSQGPSGSGHEQFF. The CDR3 DNA is TGCGCCAGCAGCCAAGGTCCTAGCGGGAGTGGCCATGAGCAGTTCTTC.

The chain is built from TRBV6-5 and TRBJ2-7; 12 bases align to TRBD2. In germline, CDR1 is MNHEY, CDR2 SVGAGI. J gave up 6 bases and V 4 bases, and 7 bases lay outside the gene matches. This CDR3 region has 15 residues. The CDR3 spells CASSWTSGTGIEQYF. The CDR3 DNA follows: TGTGCCAGCAGTTGGACTAGCGGGACGGGAATCGAGCAGTACTTC.

The V call is TRBV6-1, the J call TRBJ2-1; TRBD1 matches at 8 bases. The CDR3 is 12 amino acids. CDR1 and CDR2 (germline): MNHNS, SASEGT. The V segment lost 6 bases and the J segment 8 bases; nucleotides outside the gene matches: 3. CDR3 sequence (DNA): TGTGCCAGCAGGTCGACAGGGGATGAGCAGTTCTTC. As protein: CASRSTGDEQFF.

The chain joins TRBV4-1 to TRBJ2-7; 8 bases are shared with TRBD1. The V gene end was trimmed by 4 bases and the J gene end by 6 bases; junction bases not matched to a gene: 11. CDR3 length: 15 residues. Per the germline V gene, CDR1 is MGHRA and CDR2 is YSYEKL. CDR3 sequence reads: CASSRAGGSRVEQYF. The CDR3 region has the DNA TGCGCCAGCAGCCGTGCAGGGGGCTCCCGTGTCGAGCAGTACTTC.

This chain joins TRBV4-2 and TRBJ1-1; D may be TRBD1 (5 bases). Germline V gives CDR1 LGHNA, CDR2 YNFKEQ. The CDR3 is made up of 14 amino acids. V lost 0 bases, J lost 4 bases, and 9 bases lay in between. CDR3 sequence (DNA): TGTGCCAGCAGCCAAGATCCTGACAGCACTGAAGCTTTCTTT. Translation gives CASSQDPDSTEAFF.

This rearrangement joins TRBV11-3 to TRBJ2-1, with D unclear. From germline, CDR1 is SGHNT and CDR2 YENEEA. This CDR3 is 13 amino acids long. V dropped 1 base and J dropped 8 bases, with 9 bases sitting between them. CDR3: CASSLGLRHEQFF. CDR3 sequence (DNA): TGTGCCAGCAGCTTAGGGTTGCGCCATGAGCAGTTCTTC.

The genes are TRBV2 and TRBJ2-1, with 11 bases lining up with TRBD2. Germline V lookup: CDR1 SNHLY, CDR2 FYNNEI. This CDR3 spans 14 amino acids. V lost 4 bases to trimming and J lost 9 bases; unmatched junction nucleotides: 5. Here the CDR3 reads CASSVFSGRAEQFF. The CDR3 DNA reads as TGTGCCAGCAGTGTTTTTAGCGGGAGGGCTGAGCAGTTCTTC.

The chain recombines TRBV9 with TRBJ1-2; weak D call: TRBD1 (5 bases). Deletions cut 4 bases from V and 6 bases from J, with 13 bases between. The CDR3 is 13 amino acids. Germline values: CDR1 SGDLS, CDR2 YYNGEE. CDR3 DNA: TGTGCCAGCAGCCTCGGCAGGGTCGATGGCTACACCTTC. It yields the protein CASSLGRVDGYTF.

V gene TRBV15 combines with J gene TRBJ1-1, with D tentatively TRBD1 (6 bases). V shed 3 bases and J shed 3 bases, with 11 bases lying between them. This CDR3 contains 14 residues. Germline V gene data show CDR1 as LNHNV and CDR2 as YYDKDF (reference sequence). CDR3 sequence (DNA): TGTGCCACCAGCAGGGGGAGGGGGGACACTGAAGCTTTCTTT. It yields the protein CATSRGRGDTEAFF.

The chain is built from TRBV25-1 and TRBJ2-4; 7 nucleotides agree with TRBD2. Germline V CDR1 and CDR2: MGHDK, SYGVNS. Trimming took 7 bases from V and 3 from J; bases not matched to a gene: 6. CDR3 length: 14 amino acids. In DNA form, the CDR3 reads TGTGCCAGCATTACATCTAGCGGCAAAAACATTCAGTACTTC. It codes for CASITSSGKNIQYF.

This chain connects TRBV4-3 to TRBJ2-1; D ambiguous. V was shortened by 3 bases and J by 15 bases, with 15 bases between the two germline ends. Germline CDR1 LGHNA, CDR2 YSLEER. CDR3 length: 12 residues. The CDR3 spells CASSHDSSLRFF. CDR3 sequence (DNA): TGCGCCAGCAGCCACGACTCGTCGCTCCGGTTCTTC.

CDR3 in DNA: TGTGCCAGCAGCTTACCTAAACTAGATTTGTTGGGAAATGAGCAGTTCTTC. It encodes CASSLPKLDLLGNEQFF. The rearrangement uses TRBV5-4 and TRBJ2-1; TRBD2 might be the D (5 bases). Trimming removed 2 bases from V and 7 bases from J, with 22 bases in between. Germline CDR1 reads SGHNT; CDR2 reads YYREEE (reference sequence). This CDR3 is built from 17 residues.

The CDR3 loop reads CASSLVRGSGNTIYF. Here the CDR3 DNA reads TGCGCCAGCAGCTTGGTCCGGGGCTCTGGAAACACCATATATTTT. The gene calls are TRBV5-1 and TRBJ1-3; unclear D gene. Trimming shortened V by 0 bases and J by 0 bases, and 7 bases separated the two germline ends. The CDR3 runs to 15 residues. CDR1 and CDR2 (germline): SGHRS, YFSETQ.

This clone has a single count. J is TRBJ2-2 and V is TRBV29-1; 8 positions match TRBD2. The CDR3 runs 17 residues. The germline V gene has CDR1 SQVTM and CDR2 ANQGSEA. With 5 bases clipped from V and 1 base from J, the junction kept 12 bases outside the gene matches. CDR3 DNA: TGCAGCGTTACTAGCGGACTAGGGTATGGGAACACCGGGGAGCTGTTTTTT. This sequence encodes CSVTSGLGYGNTGELFF.